This TCR beta chain was obtained from a study of blood T cell repertoires in COVID-19. The CDR3 totals 16 residues. Looked up from germline, CDR1 is WNHNN and CDR2 is SYGVQD (reference sequence). V dropped 3 bases and J dropped 2; count of bases not matched to a gene: 8. Measured with immunoSEQ multiplex PCR; TCRdb has only the in-frame clones, and not every one. The top ten clones hold less than 8.5% of a sample with tens of thousands of clones, roughly 90% of them seen once. V usage is TRBV10-1 and J usage is TRBJ2-3, with 7 bases fitting TRBD1. Specimen: peripheral blood. The TCR originated in a human donor in a cohort sampled during active COVID-19. The CDR3 protein is CASSDHGTADTDTQYF. Written as DNA, the CDR3 is TGCGCCAGCAGTGACCATGGGACAGCGGACACAGATACGCAGTATTTT.